The following is a T cell receptor (beta chain) sequence with its context. Germline assignment: CDR1 MDHEN and CDR2 SYDVKM. The V and J ends lost 5 bases and 7 bases, in that order; junction bases with no gene match: 15. The CDR3 consists of 18 residues. This sample stems from a study of control samples from healthy donors and cancer patients. Assay: immunoSEQ multiplex PCR; the TCRdb copy retains only in-frame clones and omits some. In the table there are approximately 87,000 clones, over 85% of which are singletons. This sequence was found in a middle-aged woman with lung cancer. The V call is TRBV28, the J call TRBJ2-2, with 11 bases identical to TRBD1. Specimen: PBMCs. The CDR3, as DNA: TGTGCCAGCAGTCAAAACCCGGGACAGGGGGAAATTAACGGGGAGCTGTTTTTT. Encoded protein: CASSQNPGQGEINGELFF.